This record looks at one TCR beta chain sequence and its context. The sample comes from a study of blood T cells in healthy people across ages. Combining a sample-barcoded 5' primer with a J-beta primer mix, a second PCR ran for roughly 7 to 11 cycles. TCRdb reprocessed the 5' RACE reads via MiXCR and lists one record per CDR3 protein. The sample carries hundreds of thousands of distinct CDR3 sequences, roughly two fifths recorded once. This TCR was sampled from an elderly man in good health. Sequences were obtained from blood.

The CDR3 loop is CASSFSGGQADTQYF. The CDR3 coding sequence is TGCGCCAGCAGCTTTAGCGGGGGGCAGGCAGATACGCAGTATTTT. The genes are TRBV5-1 and TRBJ2-3, with 10 positions matching TRBD2. CDR3 length: 15 residues. The J segment lost 4 bases and the V segment lost 2 bases, leaving 4 bases of the junction unmatched. CDR1 is SGHRS, CDR2 YFSETQ, per germline. Full variable domain (outside the CDR3, taken from reference TRBV5-1 and TRBJ2-3): KAGVTQTPRYLIKTRGQQVTLSCSPISGHRSVSWYQQTPGQGLQFLFEYFSETQRNKGNFPGRFSGRQFSNSRSEMNVSTLELGDSALYLCASSFSGGQADTQYFGPGTRLTVL.